Below are 24 T cell receptor beta chains sequenced from a single sample in a study of T cells after yellow fever vaccination. TCRdb ran MiXCR on the 5' RACE reads and lists one entry per CDR3 protein. The repertoire has 600,000 to 750,000 distinct CDR3 sequences, roughly 12% of them found once; the top ten carry more than 13%. Material: PBMCs, obtained on the day of the yellow fever booster vaccination. The receptor source for this set is a man between 25 and 39 years old who received the YFV17D yellow fever vaccine.

Many counts were recorded for this clonotype. The chain couples TRBV7-2 to TRBJ2-5; 11 positions agree with TRBD2. The CDR3 is 16 residues long. Germline CDR1 and CDR2: SGHTA and FQGNSA. Trimming cost V 5 bases and J 5 bases; bases outside gene matches: 10. CDR3 nucleotides: TGTGCCAGCAGCCCCCTAGCGGGAGGAACGGCGGAGACCCAGTACTTC. Translated, it gives CASSPLAGGTAETQYF.

This clonotype was detected a few times. The V gene is TRBV29-1, the J gene TRBJ2-1; the D gene is possibly TRBD1 (5 bases). Per the germline V gene, CDR1 is SQVTM and CDR2 is ANQGSEA. The V end lost 7 bases, the J end lost 8 bases, and 27 bases lay between the germline ends. This CDR3 region has 16 residues. The CDR3 spells CSAVSLTGSSWDEQFF. The CDR3 DNA reads TGCAGCGCTGTTAGTCTTACAGGATCTAGTTGGGATGAGCAGTTCTTC.

This clonotype was counted between two and nine times. The chain uses TRBV7-2 and TRBJ2-6, with D tentatively TRBD2 (6 bases). Germline values: CDR1 SGHTA, CDR2 FQGNSA. The CDR3 covers 17 residues. Trimming took 2 bases from V and 0 from J, leaving 11 bases between them. The CDR3 sequence is CASSLNVGSSGANVLTF. CDR3 coding DNA: TGTGCCAGCAGCTTAAACGTCGGGAGCTCTGGGGCCAACGTCCTGACTTTC.

The rearrangement joins TRBV2 to TRBJ1-3; D is uncertain. The V end was cut by 0 bases, the J end by 2 bases, with 5 bases between. Germline CDR1 reads SNHLY; CDR2 reads FYNNEI. This CDR3 is 14 amino acids long. CDR3 sequence (DNA): TGTGCCAGCAGTGAAGCAGGGACTGGAAACACCATATATTTT. It translates to CASSEAGTGNTIYF.

V is TRBV7-9 and J is TRBJ1-1; D is unclear. The germline V gene has CDR1 SEHNR and CDR2 FQNEAQ (reference sequence). This CDR3 region has 12 residues. The V end lost 1 base, the J end lost 7 bases, and 7 bases lay between the germline ends. CDR3 coding DNA: TGTGCCAGCAGCTTAGGGTTCAGTGAAGCTTTCTTT. Translated: CASSLGFSEAFF. The complete variable domain, with remaining parts taken from reference TRBV7-9 and TRBJ1-1, reads DTGVSQNPRHKITKRGQNVTFRCDPISEHNRLYWYRQTLGQGPEFLTYFQNEAQLEKSRLLSDRFSAERPKGSFSTLEIQRTEQGDSAMYLCASSLGFSEAFFGQGTRLTVV.

This clonotype was picked up many times. The chain has TRBV4-2 and TRBJ2-5; possibly TRBD1 for D (6 bases). Germline V gene sequence: CDR1 LGHNA, CDR2 YNFKEQ. With 0 bases removed from V and 4 bases from J, the gap between germline ends came to 12 bases. The CDR3 length is 15 residues. CDR3 region: CASSQDPRGVETQYF. CDR3 bases: TGTGCCAGCAGCCAAGATCCCAGGGGCGTAGAGACCCAGTACTTC.

V is TRBV6-5 and J is TRBJ2-2; D is possibly TRBD1 or TRBD2 (6 bases each). V lost 4 bases and J 4 bases, leaving 16 bases between the germline ends. The CDR3 has 16 residues. In germline, CDR1 is MNHEY, CDR2 SVGAGI. CDR3 bases: TGTGCCAGCAGTTCGGCGGGACAAAGGCCCACCGGGGAGCTGTTTTTT. Its translation: CASSSAGQRPTGELFF.

This clonotype was found a few times. This rearrangement joins TRBV20-1 to TRBJ2-5; no definite D call. The length of the CDR3 is 10 residues. Deletions cut 2 bases from V and 9 bases from J, with 7 bases between. Per the germline V gene, CDR1 is DFQATT and CDR2 is SNEGSKA (reference sequence). CDR3 region: CSARSAAQYF. CDR3 coding DNA: TGCAGTGCTAGAAGCGCGGCCCAGTACTTC.

The CDR3 nucleotides read TGCGCCAGCAGCTTGGGGCAACAGTCGAGGAATGAGCAGTTCTTC. Protein sequence: CASSLGQQSRNEQFF. This chain uses TRBV5-1 with TRBJ2-1; D is unclear. Germline V gives CDR1 SGHRS, CDR2 YFSETQ. The CDR3 length is 15 residues. V lost 0 bases and J 7 bases, leaving 14 bases between the germline ends.

The chain employs TRBV5-1 and TRBJ2-3; a weak D match, TRBD2 (6 bases). V lost 4 bases, J lost 2 bases, and 14 bases lay in between. The CDR3 contains 15 residues. In germline, CDR1 is SGHRS, CDR2 YFSETQ. CDR3 coding DNA: TGCGCCAGCAGCCCCACGGGGGACCACACAGATACGCAGTATTTT. It codes for CASSPTGDHTDTQYF.

This chain uses TRBV20-1 with TRBJ2-1; 9 nucleotides agree with TRBD2. Germline V gives CDR1 DFQATT, CDR2 SNEGSKA (reference sequence). The CDR3 is 15 amino acids. Trimming removed 3 bases from V and 4 bases from J; junction bases left unmatched: 7. CDR3 loop: CSARDLGLAYNEQFF. The CDR3 nucleotides are TGCAGTGCTAGGGACTTAGGACTAGCGTACAATGAGCAGTTCTTC.

This clonotype was picked up many times. This chain connects TRBV5-1 to TRBJ2-5, with D hard to call. The length of the CDR3 is 11 residues. V was trimmed by 4 bases and J by 2 bases, leaving 3 bases between them. Germline loops: CDR1 SGHRS, CDR2 YFSETQ. The CDR3 loop is CASSDQETQYF. The CDR3 bases are TGCGCCAGCAGCGATCAAGAGACCCAGTACTTC.

The J gene is TRBJ1-1, the V gene TRBV29-1, with TRBD1 as a possible D gene (6 bases). The germline V gene has CDR1 SQVTM and CDR2 ANQGSEA. V was cut by 2 bases and J by 4 bases, with 17 bases left in between. The CDR3 is made up of 15 amino acids. This CDR3 reads CSVERRGGRGTEAFF. The DNA of the CDR3 is TGCAGCGTTGAAAGGAGGGGGGGGCGCGGCACTGAAGCTTTCTTT.

This rearrangement joins TRBV5-8 to TRBJ2-5; 11 bases are shared with TRBD1. Trimming at V came to 4 bases and at J to 7 bases, leaving 6 bases not matched to a gene. There are 14 residues in the CDR3. Germline values: CDR1 SGHTS, CDR2 YDEGEE. The CDR3 DNA is TGTGCCAGCAGCCTCGGGGGACAGGGGGGGACCCAGTACTTC. Protein: CASSLGGQGGTQYF.

This chain connects TRBV27 to TRBJ2-1; 13 bases align to TRBD2. Per the germline V gene, CDR1 is MNHEY and CDR2 is SMNVEV (reference sequence). The CDR3 length is 18 residues. With 4 bases clipped from V and 3 bases from J, the junction kept 9 bases outside the gene matches. CDR3 coding DNA: TGTGCCAGCAGTTCCGTCCCGGGACTAGCGGGGTACTACAATGAGCAGTTCTTC. Translated, it gives CASSSVPGLAGYYNEQFF.

This clonotype was detected once. This chain's CDR3 is CASLRRHGLPPDTQYF. CDR3 bases: TGTGCCAGCTTGAGGCGCCATGGCTTACCGCCAGATACGCAGTATTTT. The J gene is TRBJ2-3, the V gene TRBV18; no firm D call. V lost 7 bases, J lost 4 bases, and 21 bases lay in between. In germline, CDR1 is KGHSH, CDR2 LQKENI. The CDR3 spans 16 residues.

This clonotype has just one count. The chain joins TRBV5-1 to TRBJ1-1; maybe TRBD1 (6 bases). CDR3 size: 16 residues. Trimming removed 0 bases at V and 3 bases at J, with 15 bases between. Germline values: CDR1 SGHRS, CDR2 YFSETQ. As DNA, the CDR3 is TGCGCCAGCAGCTTGGCCGATCAGGGGCGAGACACTGAAGCTTTCTTT. Translated: CASSLADQGRDTEAFF. Full variable domain (missing parts from reference TRBV5-1 and TRBJ1-1): KAGVTQTPRYLIKTRGQQVTLSCSPISGHRSVSWYQQTPGQGLQFLFEYFSETQRNKGNFPGRFSGRQFSNSRSEMNVSTLELGDSALYLCASSLADQGRDTEAFFGQGTRLTVV.

This chain connects TRBV7-9 to TRBJ1-6; the match to TRBD1 covers 7 bases. V lost 5 bases to trimming and J lost 9 bases; unmatched junction nucleotides: 7. CDR1 and CDR2 from the germline V gene are SEHNR and FQNEAQ (reference sequence). The CDR3 is 14 amino acids. CDR3 sequence reads: CASSRTGDGSPLHF. The CDR3 DNA follows: TGTGCCAGCAGCCGTACAGGGGATGGTTCACCCCTCCACTTT.

Only a few counts were recorded for this clonotype. J is TRBJ2-3 and V is TRBV7-9, with a weak D call TRBD2 (7 bases). The CDR3 covers 13 residues. Germline V gives CDR1 SEHNR, CDR2 FQNEAQ (reference sequence). V lost 8 bases and J 4 bases, leaving 13 bases between the germline ends. The CDR3 is CASGGAKADTQYF. The CDR3 bases are TGTGCCAGCGGGGGGGCAAAGGCAGATACGCAGTATTTT.

The chain employs TRBV25-1 and TRBJ2-7, with D possibly TRBD1 on 6 matching bases. The CDR3 sequence is 13 residues long. The V end was cut by 8 bases, the J end by 1 base, with 12 bases between. Germline values: CDR1 MGHDK, CDR2 SYGVNS. CDR3 protein: CASGPGQSYEQYF. The DNA for the CDR3 is TGTGCCAGCGGCCCCGGACAGTCCTACGAGCAGTACTTC.

This sequence joins TRBV5-1 and TRBJ2-5; D possibly uses TRBD1 or TRBD2 (5 bases each). Trimming left V 6 bases short and J 9 bases short, with 15 bases between. The CDR3 sequence is 12 residues long. Germline lookup yields CDR1 SGHRS and CDR2 YFSETQ. CDR3 sequence reads: CASTDPGTPQYF. The CDR3 DNA follows: TGCGCCAGCACCGACCCCGGGACCCCCCAGTACTTC.

The chain recombines TRBV12-3 or TRBV12-4 with TRBJ1-1, with 8 bases matching TRBD1. The CDR3 is made up of 15 amino acids. Trimming at V came to 5 bases and at J to 3 bases, leaving 8 bases not matched to a gene. Written as DNA, the CDR3 is TGTGCCAGCAGTCTCGGGACAGGTACGCACACTGAAGCTTTCTTT. This translates into CASSLGTGTHTEAFF.

This clonotype was found a few times. V gene TRBV3-1 combines with J gene TRBJ2-2; D is unclear. Germline V gene sequence: CDR1 LGHDT, CDR2 YNNKEL (reference sequence). This CDR3 has 13 amino acids. Trimming removed 8 bases at V and 5 bases at J, with 12 bases between. The CDR3 nucleotides are TGTGCCAGCTACCGCCCCGGTACCGGGGAGCTGTTTTTT. Translating gives CASYRPGTGELFF.

This clonotype was recorded a few times. The CDR3 here is CASSVVGPGGNNEQFF. The CDR3 nucleotides are TGTGCCAGCAGTGTCGTTGGGCCGGGGGGGAACAATGAGCAGTTCTTC. The V gene is TRBV2, the J gene TRBJ2-1; 8 bases map to TRBD2. With 4 bases clipped from V and 5 bases from J, the junction kept 10 bases outside the gene matches. From germline, CDR1 is SNHLY and CDR2 FYNNEI. The CDR3 contains 16 residues.